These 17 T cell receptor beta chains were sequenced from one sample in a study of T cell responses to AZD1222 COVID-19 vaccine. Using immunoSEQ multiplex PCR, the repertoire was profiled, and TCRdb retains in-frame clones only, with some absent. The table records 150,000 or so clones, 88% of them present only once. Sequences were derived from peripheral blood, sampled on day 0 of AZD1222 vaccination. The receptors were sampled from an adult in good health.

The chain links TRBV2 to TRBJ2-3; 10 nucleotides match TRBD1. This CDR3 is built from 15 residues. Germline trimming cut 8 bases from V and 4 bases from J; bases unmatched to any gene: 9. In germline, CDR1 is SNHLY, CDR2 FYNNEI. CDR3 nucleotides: TGTGCCAGCGGAGCGGGGACAGGGGCTCCAGATACGCAGTATTTT. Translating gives CASGAGTGAPDTQYF.

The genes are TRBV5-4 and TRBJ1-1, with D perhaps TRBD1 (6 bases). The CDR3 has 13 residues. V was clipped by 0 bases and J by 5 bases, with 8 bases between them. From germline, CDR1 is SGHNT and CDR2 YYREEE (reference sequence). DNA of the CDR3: TGTGCCAGCAGCTTGGGCAGGGGAACTGAAGCTTTCTTT. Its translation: CASSLGRGTEAFF.

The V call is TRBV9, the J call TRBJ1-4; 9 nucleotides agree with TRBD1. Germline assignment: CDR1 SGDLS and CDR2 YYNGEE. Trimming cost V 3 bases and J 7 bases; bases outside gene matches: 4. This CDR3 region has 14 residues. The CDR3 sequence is CASSGGTGSEKLFF. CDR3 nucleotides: TGTGCCAGCAGCGGTGGGACAGGGTCTGAAAAACTGTTTTTT. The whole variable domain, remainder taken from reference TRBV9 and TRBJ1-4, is DSGVTQTPKHLITATGQRVTLRCSPRSGDLSVYWYQQSLDQGLQFLIQYYNGEERAKGNILERFSAQQFPDLHSELNLSSLELGDSALYFCASSGGTGSEKLFFGSGTQLSVL.

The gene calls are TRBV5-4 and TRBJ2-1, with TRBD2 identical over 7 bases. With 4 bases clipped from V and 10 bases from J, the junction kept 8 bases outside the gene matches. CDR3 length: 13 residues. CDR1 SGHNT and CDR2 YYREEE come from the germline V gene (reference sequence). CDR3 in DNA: TGTGCCAGCAGCCCCGGGTCGGGGGGAGAGCAGTTCTTC. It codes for CASSPGSGGEQFF.

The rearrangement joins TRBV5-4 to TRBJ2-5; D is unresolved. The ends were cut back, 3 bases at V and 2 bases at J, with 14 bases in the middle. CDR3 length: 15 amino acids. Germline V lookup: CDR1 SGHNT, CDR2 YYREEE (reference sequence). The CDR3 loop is CASSWPGPSQETQYF. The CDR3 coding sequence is TGTGCCAGCAGCTGGCCGGGTCCCAGTCAAGAGACCCAGTACTTC.

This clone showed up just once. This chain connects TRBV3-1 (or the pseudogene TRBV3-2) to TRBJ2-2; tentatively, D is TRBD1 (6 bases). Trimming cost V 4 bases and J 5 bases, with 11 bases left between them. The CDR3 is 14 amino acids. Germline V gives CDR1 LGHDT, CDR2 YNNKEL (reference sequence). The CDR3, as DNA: TGTGCCAGCAGCCCCATACAGGGAACCGGGGAGCTGTTTTTT. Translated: CASSPIQGTGELFF.

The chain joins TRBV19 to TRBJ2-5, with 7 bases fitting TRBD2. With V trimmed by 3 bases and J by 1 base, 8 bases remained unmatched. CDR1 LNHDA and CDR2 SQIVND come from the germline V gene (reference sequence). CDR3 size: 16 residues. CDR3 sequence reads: CASSMIGGGIQETQYF. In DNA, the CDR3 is TGTGCCAGTAGTATGATTGGGGGGGGGATCCAAGAGACCCAGTACTTC.

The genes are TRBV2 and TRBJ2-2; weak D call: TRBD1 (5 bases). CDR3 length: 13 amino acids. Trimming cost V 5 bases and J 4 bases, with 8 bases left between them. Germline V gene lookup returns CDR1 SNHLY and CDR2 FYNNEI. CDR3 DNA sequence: TGTGCCAGCAGTACAGGACCCACCGGGGAGCTGTTTTTT. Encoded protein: CASSTGPTGELFF.

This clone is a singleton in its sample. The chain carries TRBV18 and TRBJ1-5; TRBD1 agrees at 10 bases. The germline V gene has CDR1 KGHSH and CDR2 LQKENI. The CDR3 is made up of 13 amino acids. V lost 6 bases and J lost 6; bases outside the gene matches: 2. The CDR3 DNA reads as TGTGCCAGCTCGACAGGGGGCTCTCAGCCCCAGCATTTT. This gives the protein CASSTGGSQPQHF.

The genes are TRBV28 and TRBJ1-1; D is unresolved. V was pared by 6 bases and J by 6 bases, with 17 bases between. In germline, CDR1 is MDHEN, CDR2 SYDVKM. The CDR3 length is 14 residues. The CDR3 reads CASRFEARVAEAFF. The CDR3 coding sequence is TGTGCCAGCAGATTCGAGGCCCGGGTGGCTGAAGCTTTCTTT.

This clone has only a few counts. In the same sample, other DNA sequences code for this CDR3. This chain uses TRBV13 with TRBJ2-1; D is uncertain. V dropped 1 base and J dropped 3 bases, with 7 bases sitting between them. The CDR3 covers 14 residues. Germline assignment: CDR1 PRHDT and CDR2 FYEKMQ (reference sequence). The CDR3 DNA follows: TGTGCCAGCAGCTTAGCTGGAAGCTACAATGAGCAGTTCTTC. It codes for CASSLAGSYNEQFF.

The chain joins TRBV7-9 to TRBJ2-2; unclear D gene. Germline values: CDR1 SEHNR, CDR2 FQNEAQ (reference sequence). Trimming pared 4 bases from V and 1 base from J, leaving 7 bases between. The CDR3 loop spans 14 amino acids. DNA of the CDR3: TGTGCCAGCAGCTGGGAAGAGAACACCGGGGAGCTGTTTTTT. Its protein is CASSWEENTGELFF. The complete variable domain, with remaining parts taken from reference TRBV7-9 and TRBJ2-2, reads DTGVSQNPRHKITKRGQNVTFRCDPISEHNRLYWYRQTLGQGPEFLTYFQNEAQLEKSRLLSDRFSAERPKGSFSTLEIQRTEQGDSAMYLCASSWEENTGELFFGEGSRLTVL.

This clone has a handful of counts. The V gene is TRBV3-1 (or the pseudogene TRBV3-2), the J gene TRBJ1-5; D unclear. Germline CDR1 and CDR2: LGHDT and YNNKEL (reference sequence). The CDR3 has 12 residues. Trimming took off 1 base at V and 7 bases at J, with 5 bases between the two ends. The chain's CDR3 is CASSQGTQPQHF. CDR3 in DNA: TGTGCCAGCAGCCAAGGAACACAGCCCCAGCATTTT.

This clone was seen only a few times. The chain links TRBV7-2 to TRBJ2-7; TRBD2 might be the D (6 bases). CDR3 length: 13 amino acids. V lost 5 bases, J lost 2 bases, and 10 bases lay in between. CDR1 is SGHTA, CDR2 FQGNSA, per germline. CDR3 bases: TGTGCCAGCAGCCGGACTACAACCTACGAGCAGTACTTC. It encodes CASSRTTTYEQYF.

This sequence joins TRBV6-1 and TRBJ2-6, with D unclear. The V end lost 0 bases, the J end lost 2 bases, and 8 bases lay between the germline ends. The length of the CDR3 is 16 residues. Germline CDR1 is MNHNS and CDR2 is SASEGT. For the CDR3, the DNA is TGTGCCAGCAGTGAAGCGGCTGGGGCTGGGGCCAACGTCCTGACTTTC. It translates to CASSEAAGAGANVLTF.

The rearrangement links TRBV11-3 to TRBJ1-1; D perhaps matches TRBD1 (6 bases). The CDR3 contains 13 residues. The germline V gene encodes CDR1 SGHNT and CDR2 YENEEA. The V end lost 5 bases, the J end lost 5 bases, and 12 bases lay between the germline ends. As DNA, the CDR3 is TGTGCCAGCAGCGAAGGGGGAGGGACTGAAGCTTTCTTT. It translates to CASSEGGGTEAFF.

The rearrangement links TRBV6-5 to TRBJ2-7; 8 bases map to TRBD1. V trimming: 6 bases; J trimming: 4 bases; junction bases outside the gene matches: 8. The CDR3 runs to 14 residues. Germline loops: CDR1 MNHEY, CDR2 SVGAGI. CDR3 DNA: TGTGCCAGCAGGGTCCGGACAGGGTATTACGAGCAGTACTTC. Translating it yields CASRVRTGYYEQYF.